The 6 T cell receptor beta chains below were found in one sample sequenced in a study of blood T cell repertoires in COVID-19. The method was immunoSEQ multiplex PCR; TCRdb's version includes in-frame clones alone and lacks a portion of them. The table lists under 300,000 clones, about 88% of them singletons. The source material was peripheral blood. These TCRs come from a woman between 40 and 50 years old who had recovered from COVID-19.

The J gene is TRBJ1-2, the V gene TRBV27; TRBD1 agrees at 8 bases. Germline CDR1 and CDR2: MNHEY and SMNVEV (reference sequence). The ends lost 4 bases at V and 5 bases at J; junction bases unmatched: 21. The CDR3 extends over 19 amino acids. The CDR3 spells CASSSKKLFGGTGGYGYTF. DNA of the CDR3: TGTGCCAGCAGTTCCAAGAAACTGTTCGGTGGGACAGGCGGATATGGCTACACCTTC.

CDR3: CASSPQGYDTQYF. DNA for the CDR3: TGTGCCAGCTCACCTCAGGGTTACGATACGCAGTATTTT. The V gene is TRBV18, the J gene TRBJ2-3; tentatively, D is TRBD1 (5 bases). This CDR3 is 13 amino acids long. The germline gives CDR1 KGHSH, CDR2 LQKENI. V gave up 3 bases and J gave up 6 bases, with 10 bases separating them.

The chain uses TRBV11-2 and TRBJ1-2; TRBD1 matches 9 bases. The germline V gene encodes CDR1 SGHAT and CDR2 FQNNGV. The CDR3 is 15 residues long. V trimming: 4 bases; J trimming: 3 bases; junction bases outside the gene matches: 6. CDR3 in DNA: TGTGCCAGCAGCTCCGGGACAGGGTCTTACTATGGCTACACCTTC. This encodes CASSSGTGSYYGYTF.

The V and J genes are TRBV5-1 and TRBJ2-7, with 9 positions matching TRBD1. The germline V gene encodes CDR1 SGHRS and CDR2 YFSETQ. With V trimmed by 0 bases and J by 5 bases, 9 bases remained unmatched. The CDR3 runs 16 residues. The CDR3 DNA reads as TGCGCCAGCAGCTTGGTGGTCGGGACAGGGAGGGACGAGCAGTACTTC. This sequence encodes CASSLVVGTGRDEQYF.

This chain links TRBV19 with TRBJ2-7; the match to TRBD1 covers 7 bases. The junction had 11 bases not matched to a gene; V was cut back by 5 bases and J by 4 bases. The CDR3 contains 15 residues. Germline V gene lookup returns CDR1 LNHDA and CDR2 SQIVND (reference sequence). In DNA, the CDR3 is TGTGCCAGTAGTGTTAACAGGGGCCCCACTTACGAGCAGTACTTC. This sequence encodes CASSVNRGPTYEQYF.

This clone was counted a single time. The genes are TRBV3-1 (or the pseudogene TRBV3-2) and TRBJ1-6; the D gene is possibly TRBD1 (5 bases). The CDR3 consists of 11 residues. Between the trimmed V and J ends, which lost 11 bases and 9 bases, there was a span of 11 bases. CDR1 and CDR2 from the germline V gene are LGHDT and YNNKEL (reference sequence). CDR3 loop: CAHVRGSPLHF. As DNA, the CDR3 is TGTGCCCACGTAAGGGGTTCACCCCTCCACTTT.